This T cell receptor beta chain was sequenced in a study of T cells in localized non-small cell lung cancer (dated by TCRdb to the early 2020s). Study-wide context: The study examined T cell repertoires in roughly 240 patients with early-stage NSCLC and compared tumors with uninvolved tumor-adjacent lungs. All 250 or so NSCLC patients in the cohort were treatment-naive and had localized lung tumors that were resected. Of the NSCLC patients, approximately 130 were male and approximately 110 were female, and the mean age was around 66 years. The paper's findings and limits, for the study overall: A median of about 55 of the top 100 tumor clones were detected in paired uninvolved adjacent lung, and some 28 of these tumor clones were also found among the top 100 clones of the paired uninvolved adjacent lung. The highest T cell clonality was observed in uninvolved tumor-adjacent lung, where clonality exceeded that of tumor, suggesting that antigenic responses were more focused in uninvolved tumor-adjacent lung. Because the study design was exploratory, TCR variables were selected using unadjusted p-values without false-discovery rate correction. Multi-region tumor sequencing was not performed, so intratumor heterogeneity could not be excluded. Longer overall survival was associated with higher blood T cell density, whereas shorter survival was associated with higher adjacent-lung clonality.

Comments on this clone: The specificity of this receptor is unknown. The input lacks base qualities; no much larger clone sits a single base away.

At diagnosis, peripheral blood, uninvolved tumor-adjacent lung and tumor were collected and were preserved as a mix of fresh-frozen and FFPE material. For TCR repertoire profiling, blood samples were analyzed as peripheral blood mononuclear cells. At the junction V is shortened by 8 bases and J by 5 bases; bases outside the gene matches: 9. CDR1 and CDR2 are read off the germline V gene as SGHTA and FQGNSA. The CDR3 holds 13 amino acids from the cysteine to the phenylalanine. Left in the record is the CDR3 DNA by itself, 39 bases read in frame from the first base. TCR beta CDR3 regions were sequenced from DNA using the immunoSEQ Assay. Concerning the study's data processing: T cell density was computed as TCR beta template counts normalized to usable DNA estimated by amplifying housekeeping genes. The preseqR package was used to estimate richness by extrapolating to 400,000 templates for PBMC samples and to 120,000 templates for tissue samples. Clonality was defined as one minus Pielou's evenness. To identify tissue-enriched TCRs, differential abundance testing was run on productive amino-acid clonotypes with a minimum total count of 5 and an alpha of 0.1. The Jaccard Index and the Morisita Overlap Index were used to measure how much the repertoires overlapped between compartments. GLIPH grouped TCR beta CDR3s together with public tetramer-defined viral CDR3s, and a viral motif had to include at least three viral sequences and also show V-gene enrichment. TCRdb provides this immuneACCESS table in a form limited to in-frame rearrangements. Some clones are lacking; in checked studies, under half of them reflect an unresolved V gene, and why the rest are absent is not known. From that table come the V and J calls and clone size; the DNA was used to work out D and trimming. This sample has 23,000 or so clones in its table, and approximately 83% of those were observed once. The top ten clonotypes cover 5% to 6.5% of the sample.

This chain joins TRBV7-2 to TRBJ2-7; the central 7 bases match TRBD2. The sequence was collected from a male donor aged 60 or older with stage II squamous cell lung carcinoma. The specimen was peripheral blood, collected before any cancer treatment. The CDR3 sequence is CASGRGSGNEQYF. The DNA is TGTGCCAGCGGCCGCGGGAGCGGCAACGAGCAGTACTTC.